This T cell receptor beta chain was captured in a study of CD8 T cells in Susac syndrome. With random hexamers, reverse transcription was performed on roughly 0.5 to 1 ug of RNA. TCRdb re-called the immunoSEQ multiplex PCR reads through MiXCR, storing one row per CDR3 protein. The data hold 400,000 to 550,000 distinct CDR3 sequences, with approximately 85% observed a single time. In blood CD8+ and CD4+ T cells, TCR beta underwent sequencing. The multiple sclerosis control group was made up of treatment-naive patients with stable or active relapsing-remitting disease. CDR1 and CDR2 (germline): LNHDA, SQIVND (reference sequence). Trimming cost V 0 bases and J 5 bases, with 13 bases left between them. CDR3 length: 16 amino acids.

This TCR was recovered from a human donor with multiple sclerosis. J is TRBJ2-2 and V is TRBV19; no clear D. The specimen sequenced was CD8+ T cells from PBMCs. CDR3 coding DNA: TGTGCCAGTAGTATAGATCGAGTCCCCACGACCGGGGAGCTGTTTTTT. Translation: CASSIDRVPTTGELFF. Using reference TRBV19 and TRBJ2-2 for the parts outside the CDR3, the full variable domain is DGGITQSPKYLFRKEGQNVTLSCEQNLNHDAMYWYRQDPGQGLRLIYYSQIVNDFQKGDIAEGYSVSREKKESFPLTVTSAQKNPTAFYLCASSIDRVPTTGELFFGEGSRLTVL.